This is a list of T cell receptor beta chains from one sample in a study of blood T cell repertoires in COVID-19. Generated by immunoSEQ multiplex PCR, the TCRdb table keeps only in-frame clones and is missing some. The table lists approximately 170,000 clones, around 80% of them singletons, with 15% to 20% in the top ten. The sequenced material came from PBMCs or T cells enriched from blood (not recorded which). The receptor set was obtained from a woman aged 65 to 85 in a cohort exposed to, infected with or recovered from COVID-19 (not recorded which). The CDR3 runs from the conserved cysteine through the conserved F or W. The D gene is left open where the match is weak. For some rows the clone size is stated as once, few or many, or as a class when expanded; others skip it.

CDR3 DNA: TGTGCCAGCGACCGGGACACCTGCACAGATACGCAGTATTTT
CDR3 protein: CASDRDTCTDTQYF
D gene: -
J gene: TRBJ2-3
V gene: TRBV6-9
clone size: -

CDR3 DNA: TGTGCCAGCAGCCTTTTTAAAGCCACTGAAGCTTTCTTT
CDR3 protein: CASSLFKATEAFF
D gene: -
J gene: TRBJ1-1
V gene: TRBV7-6
clone size: -

CDR3 DNA: TGCGCCAGCAGCGCACAGGGTAACAATGAGCAGTTCTTC
CDR3 protein: CASSAQGNNEQFF
D gene: -
J gene: TRBJ2-1
V gene: TRBV5-1
clone size: -

CDR3 DNA: TGTGCCAGCAGCTGGGACAGGGGCCCTCCAGAAGGCTACACCTTC
CDR3 protein: CASSWDRGPPEGYTF
D gene: TRBD1
J gene: TRBJ1-2
V gene: TRBV2
clone size: -

CDR3 DNA: TGTGCCAGCAGACTAGCGGCCAGACGCGAGCAGTACTTC
CDR3 protein: CASRLAARREQYF
D gene: TRBD2
J gene: TRBJ2-7
V gene: TRBV28
clone size: -

CDR3 DNA: TGTGCCAGCAGCCTATCAGATACGCAGTATTTT
CDR3 protein: CASSLSDTQYF
D gene: -
J gene: TRBJ2-3
V gene: TRBV11-3
clone size: -

CDR3 DNA: TGTGCCAGCAGCTTACTCCTAGCGGCAAGCACAGATACGCAGTATTTT
CDR3 protein: CASSLLLAASTDTQYF
D gene: TRBD2
J gene: TRBJ2-3
V gene: TRBV7-3
clone size: -

CDR3 DNA: TGTGCCAGCAGCCCCCTCTCCCCCGCTACCGTATACAATGAGCAGTTCTTC
CDR3 protein: CASSPLSPATVYNEQFF
D gene: -
J gene: TRBJ2-1
V gene: TRBV7-9
clone size: -

CDR3 DNA: TGCGCCAGCAGCTTGGCAGGGGGCGAGCAGTTCTTC
CDR3 protein: CASSLAGGEQFF
D gene: TRBD1
J gene: TRBJ2-1
V gene: TRBV5-1
clone size: -

CDR3 DNA: TGTGCCAGCAGTGTACAGGGCTCCTACGAGCAGTACTTC
CDR3 protein: CASSVQGSYEQYF
D gene: -
J gene: TRBJ2-7
V gene: TRBV6-6
clone size: few

CDR3 DNA: TGTGCCAGCAGCCCCCAGGACAGGGAAGCTTTCTTT
CDR3 protein: CASSPQDREAFF
D gene: TRBD1
J gene: TRBJ1-1
V gene: TRBV7-3
clone size: -

CDR3 DNA: TGCGCCAGCAGCCAAGGGAAAAGCAGGTGGAGCGGGAAGGGGAACACCGGGGAGCTGTTTTTT
CDR3 protein: CASSQGKSRWSGKGNTGELFF
D gene: TRBD2
J gene: TRBJ2-2
V gene: TRBV4-3
clone size: -

CDR3 DNA: TGTGCCAGCAGCAAGCGGGACAGGTTCTTTGGGGCCAACGTCCTGACTTTC
CDR3 protein: CASSKRDRFFGANVLTF
D gene: -
J gene: TRBJ2-6
V gene: TRBV6-2/TRBV6-3
clone size: -

CDR3 DNA: TGCGCCAGCAGCTCAGCCGGGACTAGCGGGAGGGCACTTTACAATGAGCAGTTCTTC
CDR3 protein: CASSSAGTSGRALYNEQFF
D gene: TRBD2
J gene: TRBJ2-1
V gene: TRBV5-1
clone size: -

CDR3 DNA: TGCGCCAGCAGCCCCATTGGCGGAGGGAAGAACACTGAAGCTTTCTTT
CDR3 protein: CASSPIGGGKNTEAFF
D gene: -
J gene: TRBJ1-1
V gene: TRBV5-1
clone size: -

CDR3 DNA: TGCGCCAGCAGCTGGGGACTAGGGGAACCGGGGGAGCTGTTTTTT
CDR3 protein: CASSWGLGEPGELFF
D gene: TRBD2
J gene: TRBJ2-2
V gene: TRBV5-1
clone size: -

CDR3 DNA: TGTGCCAGTAGTAAGGCCGGATGGGGGAGCGGGCAGGATGAGCAGTTCTTC
CDR3 protein: CASSKAGWGSGQDEQFF
D gene: -
J gene: TRBJ2-1
V gene: TRBV19
clone size: -

CDR3 DNA: TGTGCCACCGAAGGCTGGCTCACGGGACAGGAAGAGACCCAGTACTTC
CDR3 protein: CATEGWLTGQEETQYF
D gene: TRBD1
J gene: TRBJ2-5
V gene: TRBV28
clone size: -

CDR3 DNA: TGTGCCAGCAGCCAAGTCCCGTGGGGGGGGTATACGCAGTATTTT
CDR3 protein: CASSQVPWGGYTQYF
D gene: TRBD2
J gene: TRBJ2-3
V gene: TRBV3-1/TRBV3-2
clone size: -

CDR3 DNA: TGTGCCAGTAGTATAGCGGAGGGGGCTTCGAGCAATCAGCCCCAGCATTTT
CDR3 protein: CASSIAEGASSNQPQHF
D gene: TRBD1
J gene: TRBJ1-5
V gene: TRBV19
clone size: once

CDR3 DNA: TGTGCCAGCAGTTTGATGACAGGGGTCGGCTACACCTTC
CDR3 protein: CASSLMTGVGYTF
D gene: TRBD1
J gene: TRBJ1-2
V gene: TRBV28
clone size: -

CDR3 DNA: TGCGCCAGCAGCCGCCTCTACGTTGGGGGAGGGTACGAGCAGTACTTC
CDR3 protein: CASSRLYVGGGYEQYF
D gene: TRBD2
J gene: TRBJ2-7
V gene: TRBV4-1
clone size: -

CDR3 DNA: TGTGCCAGCAGCACTCGGACTAGCGGGAGGGCCGGTGAGCAGTTCTTC
CDR3 protein: CASSTRTSGRAGEQFF
D gene: TRBD2
J gene: TRBJ2-1
V gene: TRBV7-3
clone size: -

CDR3 DNA: TGTGCCAGCAGCTTGGGACTAGCGGGGGAATACAATGAGCAGTTCTTC
CDR3 protein: CASSLGLAGEYNEQFF
D gene: TRBD2
J gene: TRBJ2-1
V gene: TRBV5-5
clone size: -

CDR3 DNA: TGTGCCAGTAGTATAGGTACCGGGAGCTCCAATGAGCAGTTCTTC
CDR3 protein: CASSIGTGSSNEQFF
D gene: -
J gene: TRBJ2-1
V gene: TRBV19
clone size: -

CDR3 DNA: TGTGCCAGCAGAGCTAGCGGAACCTTAGCTCAGTACTTC
CDR3 protein: CASRASGTLAQYF
D gene: TRBD2
J gene: TRBJ2-7
V gene: TRBV2
clone size: few

CDR3 DNA: TGTGCCAGCAGGGCCAGCTCCTACGAGCAGTACTTC
CDR3 protein: CASRASSYEQYF
D gene: -
J gene: TRBJ2-7
V gene: TRBV2
clone size: -

CDR3 DNA: TGTGCCAGCAGTCGTCCGGGACTAGCAACAGAGCTGTTTTTT
CDR3 protein: CASSRPGLATELFF
D gene: TRBD2
J gene: TRBJ2-2
V gene: TRBV6-5
clone size: -

CDR3 DNA: TGTGCCAGCAGTTTCTACACTGAAGCTTTCTTT
CDR3 protein: CASSFYTEAFF
D gene: -
J gene: TRBJ1-1
V gene: TRBV28
clone size: once

CDR3 DNA: TGTGCCAGCAGCTTGGGGGGAGGCACCGGGGAGCTGTTTTTT
CDR3 protein: CASSLGGGTGELFF
D gene: -
J gene: TRBJ2-2
V gene: TRBV5-5
clone size: -

CDR3 DNA: TGTGCCAGTACCAAGGACAGGTCGAACACTGAAGCTTTCTTT
CDR3 protein: CASTKDRSNTEAFF
D gene: TRBD1
J gene: TRBJ1-1
V gene: TRBV19
clone size: -

CDR3 DNA: TGTGCCAGCAGTACGCACGGGAAAACGGGAGCGGGTGGCTACACCTTC
CDR3 protein: CASSTHGKTGAGGYTF
D gene: -
J gene: TRBJ1-2
V gene: TRBV6-2/TRBV6-3
clone size: few

CDR3 DNA: TGTGCCATCAGCCCGACTAGCGGGAGTATGGGCGAGCAGTTCTTC
CDR3 protein: CAISPTSGSMGEQFF
D gene: TRBD2
J gene: TRBJ2-1
V gene: TRBV10-3
clone size: -

CDR3 DNA: TGTGCCAGCAGCCAAAGCGCCCCCCAGAAGCAGTACTTC
CDR3 protein: CASSQSAPQKQYF
D gene: -
J gene: TRBJ2-7
V gene: TRBV14
clone size: -

CDR3 DNA: TGTGCCAGCAGCTTAGCGTGGACAGCTAATGGCTACACCTTC
CDR3 protein: CASSLAWTANGYTF
D gene: -
J gene: TRBJ1-2
V gene: TRBV7-9
clone size: -

CDR3 DNA: TGTGCCAGCAGTAGCATGCTAGCATGGGATAATTCACCCCTCCACTTT
CDR3 protein: CASSSMLAWDNSPLHF
D gene: -
J gene: TRBJ1-6
V gene: TRBV27
clone size: few

CDR3 DNA: TGTGCCAGCAGCTCTCACGGACTAGCTTCGACCTACGAGCAGTACTTC
CDR3 protein: CASSSHGLASTYEQYF
D gene: TRBD2
J gene: TRBJ2-7
V gene: TRBV11-2
clone size: many

CDR3 DNA: TGTGCCAGCAGCTTATATGGCTCCGGGGAGCTGTTTTTT
CDR3 protein: CASSLYGSGELFF
D gene: -
J gene: TRBJ2-2
V gene: TRBV7-3
clone size: many

CDR3 DNA: TGTGCCAGCAGTTTAACCGGGGGGCCCCTAGGATCACCCCTCCACTTT
CDR3 protein: CASSLTGGPLGSPLHF
D gene: -
J gene: TRBJ1-6
V gene: TRBV7-9
clone size: -

CDR3 DNA: TGCGCCAGCAGCTTGTCTGGCGGAAACTCTGGGGCCAACGTCCTGACTTTC
CDR3 protein: CASSLSGGNSGANVLTF
D gene: -
J gene: TRBJ2-6
V gene: TRBV5-1
clone size: -

CDR3 DNA: TGTGCCAGCAGGACCCCGGGACAGGGGCACACTGAAGCTTTCTTT
CDR3 protein: CASRTPGQGHTEAFF
D gene: TRBD1
J gene: TRBJ1-1
V gene: TRBV2
clone size: few

CDR3 DNA: TGTGCCAGTAGTATAGATACTAGCGGGAGGGAGACCCAGTACTTC
CDR3 protein: CASSIDTSGRETQYF
D gene: TRBD2
J gene: TRBJ2-5
V gene: TRBV19
clone size: -

CDR3 DNA: TGTGCCATCAGGGGCCCGGGACTAGCGGGAGGGTCGAAGATTGATGAGCAGTTCTTC
CDR3 protein: CAIRGPGLAGGSKIDEQFF
D gene: TRBD2
J gene: TRBJ2-1
V gene: TRBV10-3
clone size: few

CDR3 DNA: TGTGCCAGCATCTCGGGGCTAGCGGCTCCCTACGAGCAGTACTTC
CDR3 protein: CASISGLAAPYEQYF
D gene: -
J gene: TRBJ2-7
V gene: TRBV21-1
clone size: -

CDR3 DNA: TGTGCCAGCTCACCCGAGAGCGTGCACACCTTC
CDR3 protein: CASSPESVHTF
D gene: -
J gene: TRBJ1-2
V gene: TRBV18
clone size: few

CDR3 DNA: TGTGCCAGCAGTTCGGGTGGCTCAGGGGCTGAAGCTTTCTTT
CDR3 protein: CASSSGGSGAEAFF
D gene: -
J gene: TRBJ1-1
V gene: TRBV28
clone size: -